This T cell receptor beta chain was obtained from a study of healthy donors' naive CD4 and CD8 T cells. Overall study results and limits: Reportedly, most V and J gene segments showed naive CD4+ versus CD8+ bias.

TCR libraries were built from roughly 0.5 ug of total RNA by linear amplification. TCRdb fed the reads into MiXCR, producing one record per CDR3 protein. This table has roughly 200,000 distinct CDR3 sequences, 65% to 75% appearing once. J was trimmed by 10 bases and V by 2 bases; bases with no gene match: 10. CDR3 length: 16 residues. Germline V gives CDR1 SGHNT, CDR2 YYREEE (reference sequence). A word on this clonotype: The antigen is not known.

CD4+CD8-CD45RO-CD45RA+ cells were naive CD4+; CD8+CD4-CD45RA+CD27bright cells were naive CD8+. This chain uses TRBV5-4 with TRBJ1-6, with 9 bases that match TRBD1. This sequence was found in a pool of human donors in good health; the sample pools cells from several healthy donors. Sequenced input: naive CD4+ and CD8+ T cells sorted from blood, pooled from several donors. The CDR3 loop reads CASSLQPGQGGSPLHF. In nucleotides, the CDR3 is TGTGCCAGCAGCTTACAACCGGGACAGGGTGGCTCACCCCTCCACTTT.